One and the same sample provided the 19 T cell receptor beta chains below, sequenced in a study of radiation and T cells in renal cell carcinoma. This sample's time point: blood 2 weeks post-SBRT. As to treatment: 15 Gy SBRT to primary tumor, nephrectomy 4 weeks later. Measured with immunoSEQ multiplex PCR; TCRdb has only the in-frame clones, and not every one. Of 100,000 to 150,000 clones listed, around 82% are singletons. The input for sequencing was blood, taken from a patient whose treatment included radiotherapy and nephrectomy. These receptors all come from a man in his forties or fifties with renal cell carcinoma.

The chain couples TRBV5-1 to TRBJ2-1; 7 positions agree with TRBD1. The J segment lost 8 bases and the V segment lost 3 bases, leaving 11 bases of the junction unmatched. CDR1 and CDR2 (germline): SGHRS, YFSETQ. This CDR3 has 15 residues. The CDR3 region is CASSYTDRDDDEQFF. CDR3 nucleotides: TGCGCCAGCAGCTATACCGACAGGGACGACGATGAGCAGTTCTTC.

This clone was observed a single time. The V gene is TRBV6-5, the J gene TRBJ2-5; 9 bases are a match to TRBD2. Trimming cost V 0 bases and J 5 bases; bases outside gene matches: 7. The germline gives CDR1 MNHEY, CDR2 SVGAGI. The CDR3 covers 16 residues. CDR3 nucleotides: TGTGCCAGCAGTTACTCCGGCGGGAGGGCACTGGAGACCCAGTACTTC. Translating gives CASSYSGGRALETQYF.

The chain's CDR3 is CAWSAAGTGLETQYF. The CDR3 DNA is TGTGCCTGGAGTGCGGCCGGGACAGGGTTGGAGACCCAGTACTTC. This chain uses TRBV30 with TRBJ2-5; TRBD1 aligns across 9 bases. CDR3 length: 15 residues. V dropped 1 base and J dropped 5; count of bases not matched to a gene: 8. In germline, CDR1 is GTSNPN, CDR2 SVGIG (reference sequence).

This CDR3 is CASSYIHPRGTEAFF. The CDR3 DNA reads as TGTGCCAGCAGTTACATTCATCCACGGGGCACTGAAGCTTTCTTT. The chain combines TRBV6-5 with TRBJ1-1, with D hard to call. The length of the CDR3 is 15 residues. V was cut by 2 bases and J by 4 bases, with 14 bases left in between. Germline V CDR1 and CDR2: MNHEY, SVGAGI.

The chain uses TRBV10-2 and TRBJ2-1; 8 nucleotides line up with TRBD2. Germline loops: CDR1 WSHSY, CDR2 SAAADI. V lost 8 bases, J lost 1 base, and 7 bases stayed unmatched. CDR3 size: 15 residues. Written as DNA, the CDR3 is TGCGCCAGCTCGACTAGCGTTGTTTCCTACAATGAGCAGTTCTTC. This codes for CASSTSVVSYNEQFF.

The chain joins TRBV9 to TRBJ2-3; 10 nucleotides agree with TRBD2. The trim removed 5 bases at V and 4 bases at J, leaving 10 bases unmatched. Germline V lookup: CDR1 SGDLS, CDR2 YYNGEE. The CDR3 loop spans 16 amino acids. Here the CDR3 DNA reads TGTGCCAGCAGTAACCGAGCGGGGGGGTTATCAGATACGCAGTATTTT. Translation: CASSNRAGGLSDTQYF. The whole variable domain, remainder taken from reference TRBV9 and TRBJ2-3, is DSGVTQTPKHLITATGQRVTLRCSPRSGDLSVYWYQQSLDQGLQFLIQYYNGEERAKGNILERFSAQQFPDLHSELNLSSLELGDSALYFCASSNRAGGLSDTQYFGPGTRLTVL.

The chain couples TRBV18 to TRBJ2-5; no definite D call. The CDR3 extends over 16 amino acids. The germline V gene has CDR1 KGHSH and CDR2 LQKENI. Trimming shortened V by 3 bases and J by 4 bases, and 18 bases separated the two germline ends. CDR3 coding DNA: TGTGCCAGCTCACCGAGAGCTCCAGGCGATTTAGAGACCCAGTACTTC. It is translated as CASSPRAPGDLETQYF.

The chain uses TRBV7-9 and TRBJ2-7, with D unresolved. Trimming took 5 bases from V and 4 from J, leaving 15 bases between them. The CDR3 sequence is 14 residues long. Germline V gene data show CDR1 as SEHNR and CDR2 as FQNEAQ (reference sequence). The CDR3, as DNA: TGTGCCAGCAGCCTTTCTTCATACAGTTACGAGCAGTACTTC. The encoded protein is CASSLSSYSYEQYF.

The rearrangement links TRBV15 to TRBJ1-5; unclear D gene. This CDR3 comprises 14 residues. The germline V gene encodes CDR1 LNHNV and CDR2 YYDKDF (reference sequence). V was clipped by 4 bases and J by 7 bases, with 14 bases between them. The CDR3 sequence is CATSNTYRGQPQHF. The CDR3 region has the DNA TGTGCCACCAGCAATACGTACCGAGGCCAGCCCCAGCATTTT.

V usage is TRBV30 and J usage is TRBJ2-7, with D perhaps assigned TRBD1 or TRBD2 (6 bases each). V dropped 0 bases and J dropped 0 bases, with 9 bases sitting between them. The CDR3 has 14 residues. The germline V gene has CDR1 GTSNPN and CDR2 SVGIG (reference sequence). Here the CDR3 reads CAWSVQGGSYEQYF. The CDR3 bases are TGTGCCTGGAGTGTACAGGGAGGCTCCTACGAGCAGTACTTC.

This chain uses TRBV5-1 with TRBJ1-3, with TRBD1 matching 7 bases. The CDR3 length is 16 residues. V lost 4 bases, J lost 0 bases, and 7 bases stayed unmatched. CDR1 is SGHRS, CDR2 YFSETQ, per germline. The DNA for the CDR3 is TGCGCCAGCAGCAAGAACAGGGGCTCCTCTGGAAACACCATATATTTT. Amino acids: CASSKNRGSSGNTIYF.

The chain employs TRBV5-4 and TRBJ2-6, with a tentative D call TRBD1 (6 bases). CDR1 and CDR2 from the germline V gene are SGHNT and YYREEE (reference sequence). Trimming took 2 bases from V and 1 from J, leaving 10 bases between them. The CDR3 totals 16 residues. The CDR3 here is CASSLQGSSGANVLTF. The CDR3 nucleotides read TGTGCCAGCAGCTTACAGGGTAGTTCTGGGGCCAACGTCCTGACTTTC.

Only a few counts were recorded for this clone. This rearrangement joins TRBV10-3 to TRBJ1-1; 7 bases agree with TRBD1. This CDR3 is built from 13 residues. The V gene's germline CDR1 is ENHRY and CDR2 SYGVKD. With V trimmed by 6 bases and J by 0 bases, 1 base remained unmatched. DNA for the CDR3: TGTGCCATCAGACAGGGGATGAACACTGAAGCTTTCTTT. It encodes CAIRQGMNTEAFF.

The chain carries TRBV27 and TRBJ2-2; possible D gene TRBD1, 7 bases. Germline V gene lookup returns CDR1 MNHEY and CDR2 SMNVEV (reference sequence). The CDR3 has 14 amino acids. Deletions cut 8 bases from V and 6 bases from J, with 16 bases between. The CDR3 spells CASRPAGGSGELFF. For the CDR3, the DNA is TGTGCCAGCCGCCCGGCAGGGGGGTCCGGGGAGCTGTTTTTT.

The chain uses TRBV9 and TRBJ1-4; 8 nucleotides match TRBD1. The CDR3 is made up of 22 amino acids. The germline CDR1 and CDR2 sequences are SGDLS and YYNGEE. V was pared by 2 bases and J by 1 base, with 22 bases of the junction left unmatched. In DNA, the CDR3 is TGTGCCAGCAGCGTGTGCCCACAATACAGGGGGTTGGGCAGTGTAACTAATGAAAAACTGTTTTTT. Its translation is CASSVCPQYRGLGSVTNEKLFF.

This clone was observed once. The J gene is TRBJ2-1, the V gene TRBV5-1; TRBD1 might be the D (6 bases). CDR3 length: 16 amino acids. Germline V CDR1 and CDR2: SGHRS, YFSETQ. V lost 4 bases and J 3 bases, leaving 17 bases between the germline ends. The CDR3 nucleotides read TGCGCCAGCAGCGCGCATACAGGGATCAACTACAATGAGCAGTTCTTC. It encodes CASSAHTGINYNEQFF.

The chain has TRBV6-6 and TRBJ1-5, with TRBD1 as a possible D gene (6 bases). V was clipped by 2 bases and J by 6 bases, with 11 bases between them. Germline CDR1 reads MNHNY; CDR2 reads SVGAGI (reference sequence). The CDR3 has 14 amino acids. The CDR3 spells CASSYPGVGQPQHF. The CDR3, as DNA: TGTGCCAGCAGTTACCCAGGGGTCGGTCAGCCCCAGCATTTT.

The chain links TRBV19 to TRBJ1-4; TRBD1 aligns across 7 bases. The CDR3 length is 16 residues. From germline, CDR1 is LNHDA and CDR2 SQIVND (reference sequence). V lost 5 bases and J lost 5; bases outside the gene matches: 11. The CDR3 protein is CASSRAPQGVNEKLFF. Here the CDR3 DNA reads TGTGCCAGTAGTCGGGCGCCGCAGGGGGTAAATGAAAAACTGTTTTTT.

The chain has TRBV19 and TRBJ1-6, with 10 bases lining up with TRBD1. The length of the CDR3 is 14 residues. The germline gives CDR1 LNHDA, CDR2 SQIVND (reference sequence). The trim removed 5 bases at V and 9 bases at J, leaving 4 bases unmatched. The CDR3 coding sequence is TGTGCCAGTAGTGCGACAGGGGGCCGTTCACCCCTCCACTTT. Residues: CASSATGGRSPLHF.